These 27 T cell receptor beta chains came from one sample sequenced in a study of control samples from healthy donors and cancer patients (dated by TCRdb to about 2020). The library was produced with the immunoSEQ multiplex PCR assay. TCRdb provides this immuneACCESS table in a form limited to in-frame rearrangements. Some clones are lacking; in checked studies, under half of them reflect an unresolved V gene, and why the rest are absent is not known. In all, the sample holds around 89,000 clones, and roughly four fifths of those were seen once. Roughly 9.8% of the sample goes to the ten largest clones. Sequencing was carried out using blood. The receptors originated from a woman in her sixties or seventies in good health.

J is TRBJ1-1 and V is TRBV7-2; D perhaps matches TRBD1 (6 bases). Germline V gene sequence: CDR1 SGHTA, CDR2 FQGNSA. Between the trimmed V and J ends, which lost 4 bases and 6 bases, there was a span of 12 bases. This CDR3 has 13 amino acids. This CDR3 reads CASSSDSFSEAFF. The CDR3 coding sequence is TGTGCCAGCAGCTCGGACAGTTTCTCTGAAGCTTTCTTT.

V is TRBV5-4 and J is TRBJ2-5, with D perhaps given as TRBD1 or TRBD2 (5 bases each). The CDR3 extends over 14 amino acids. V dropped 0 bases and J dropped 4 bases, with 10 bases sitting between them. Germline CDR1 and CDR2: SGHNT and YYREEE (reference sequence). The CDR3 sequence: CASSLGGVGETQYF. Written as DNA, the CDR3 is TGTGCCAGCAGCTTGGGAGGGGTCGGAGAGACCCAGTACTTC.

The chain employs TRBV11-1 and TRBJ2-7; TRBD1 might be the D (5 bases). The CDR3 length is 15 residues. V gave up 0 bases and J gave up 0 bases, with 9 bases separating them. Per the germline V gene, CDR1 is SGHAT and CDR2 is FQDESV (reference sequence). The CDR3 nucleotides read TGTGCCAGCAGCTTAGCGACGGACATCTCCTACGAGCAGTACTTC. Residues: CASSLATDISYEQYF.

This sequence joins TRBV6-5 and TRBJ2-7; 8 nucleotides align to TRBD1. CDR3 length: 13 residues. CDR1 MNHEY and CDR2 SVGAGI come from the germline V gene. The junction had 0 bases not matched to a gene; V was cut back by 2 bases and J by 3 bases. In nucleotides, the CDR3 is TGTGCCAGCAGTTACACAGGGGGCTACGAGCAGTACTTC. This codes for CASSYTGGYEQYF.

This clone was recorded only once. This chain links TRBV5-1 with TRBJ1-3; no definite D call. Deletions cut 1 base from V and 2 bases from J, with 7 bases between. The CDR3 is made up of 14 amino acids. Germline-derived CDR1 and CDR2 are SGHRS and YFSETQ. Here the CDR3 DNA reads TGCGCCAGCAGCTTGAGCAGCGCTGGAAACACCATATATTTT. The encoded protein is CASSLSSAGNTIYF. Based on the CDR3 plus reference TRBV5-1 and TRBJ1-3, the full variable domain is KAGVTQTPRYLIKTRGQQVTLSCSPISGHRSVSWYQQTPGQGLQFLFEYFSETQRNKGNFPGRFSGRQFSNSRSEMNVSTLELGDSALYLCASSLSSAGNTIYFGEGSWLTVV.

A few counts support this clone. The chain employs TRBV10-3 and TRBJ1-5; D perhaps matches TRBD1 (6 bases). Trimming shortened V by 4 bases and J by 3 bases, and 13 bases separated the two germline ends. Germline V CDR1 and CDR2: ENHRY, SYGVKD. This CDR3 is built from 15 residues. The CDR3 loop reads CAISGGQESNQPQHF. The DNA for the CDR3 is TGTGCCATCAGTGGGGGACAAGAATCCAATCAGCCCCAGCATTTT.

This clone was counted between two and nine times. Written as DNA, the CDR3 is TGTGCCAGCAGCTCCAAAACCAACCGGGCCCTGGGCACAGATACGCAGTATTTT. The encoded protein is CASSSKTNRALGTDTQYF. The V and J genes are TRBV7-6 and TRBJ2-3; D ambiguous. The germline V and J ends were trimmed by 4 bases and 1 base, with 21 bases remaining between them. Looked up from germline, CDR1 is SGHVS and CDR2 is FNYEAQ. The CDR3 consists of 18 residues.

The gene calls are TRBV3-1 (or the pseudogene TRBV3-2) and TRBJ2-7; no firm D call. The V and J ends lost 4 bases and 3 bases respectively, with 13 bases between them. The CDR3 is 14 residues long. From germline, CDR1 is LGHDT and CDR2 YNNKEL (reference sequence). The CDR3 is CASSPSSLVYEQYF. In DNA, the CDR3 is TGTGCCAGCAGCCCCTCCTCCCTAGTCTACGAGCAGTACTTC.

This chain links TRBV27 with TRBJ1-6; a weak D match, TRBD1 (5 bases). Trimming pared 2 bases from V and 0 bases from J, leaving 8 bases between. This CDR3 region has 16 residues. Germline-derived CDR1 and CDR2 are MNHEY and SMNVEV (reference sequence). The DNA for the CDR3 is TGTGCCAGCAGTTTAGCAGGGAGCTCCTATAATTCACCCCTCCACTTT. This encodes CASSLAGSSYNSPLHF.

This clone has more than one count but fewer than ten. The chain uses TRBV6-2 or TRBV6-3 and TRBJ2-2; no reliable D call. Germline lookup yields CDR1 MNHEY and CDR2 SVGEGT. This CDR3 has 12 residues. V lost 2 bases, J lost 8 bases, and 6 bases lay in between. DNA of the CDR3: TGTGCCAGCAGTTACAGCTGGGGGGAGCTGTTTTTT. Protein product: CASSYSWGELFF.

The chain uses TRBV5-1 and TRBJ1-1; maybe TRBD1 (5 bases). Trimming removed 4 bases from V and 6 bases from J, with 13 bases in between. This CDR3 is 13 amino acids long. Germline V gene data show CDR1 as SGHRS and CDR2 as YFSETQ. The CDR3 DNA sequence: TGCGCCAGCAGCCGAAGCAGGGTGTCTGAAGCTTTCTTT. Encoded protein: CASSRSRVSEAFF.

The chain uses TRBV28 and TRBJ1-5; 9 nucleotides align to TRBD1. V lost 6 bases and J lost 3; bases outside the gene matches: 9. The V gene's germline CDR1 is MDHEN and CDR2 SYDVKM. This CDR3 has 16 residues. CDR3 in amino acids: CASSPAGQGHNQPQHF. In DNA, the CDR3 is TGTGCCAGCAGCCCCGCGGGACAGGGTCACAATCAGCCCCAGCATTTT. Drawing the rest from reference TRBV28 and TRBJ1-5, the complete variable domain is DVKVTQSSRYLVKRTGEKVFLECVQDMDHENMFWYRQDPGLGLRLIYFSYDVKMKEKGDIPEGYSVSREKKERFSLILESASTNQTSMYLCASSPAGQGHNQPQHFGDGTRLSIL.

The chain uses TRBV29-1 and TRBJ1-1; D remains unclear. Germline CDR1 and CDR2: SQVTM and ANQGSEA. The germline V and J ends were trimmed by 3 bases and 6 bases, with 14 bases remaining between them. The CDR3 runs to 13 residues. The CDR3 DNA is TGCAGCGTTGACGGGCGGAGGGCGGCTGAAGCTTTCTTT. It codes for CSVDGRRAAEAFF.

For the CDR3, the DNA is TGTGCCAGCAGCTTAGGGGACAGGTTTGAAGCTTTCTTT. Translation: CASSLGDRFEAFF. The chain is built from TRBV11-2 and TRBJ1-1, with 8 bases matching TRBD1. The V segment lost 1 base and the J segment 7 bases; nucleotides outside the gene matches: 2. There are 13 residues in the CDR3. Germline CDR1 SGHAT, CDR2 FQNNGV.

The chain links TRBV3-1 (or the pseudogene TRBV3-2) to TRBJ2-7; D is unclear. V lost 7 bases and J 4 bases, leaving 11 bases between the germline ends. CDR1 and CDR2 from the germline V gene are LGHDT and YNNKEL (reference sequence). The CDR3 extends over 12 amino acids. Here the CDR3 DNA reads TGTGCCAGCACCAATACAGCATACGAGCAGTACTTC. Protein: CASTNTAYEQYF.

The chain combines TRBV11-2 with TRBJ1-1, with D unresolved. CDR3 size: 12 residues. V lost 5 bases and J lost 3, with 7 bases in between. Germline CDR1 SGHAT, CDR2 FQNNGV. CDR3 residues: CASSLEYTEAFF. The DNA of the CDR3 is TGTGCCAGCAGCCTGGAATACACTGAAGCTTTCTTT.

This clone occurred a few times. In DNA form, the CDR3 reads TGTGCCAGCAGCCAAGGCGACAGGGCGGGCAATCAGCCCCAGCATTTT. Translation gives CASSQGDRAGNQPQHF. The V and J genes are TRBV3-1 (or the pseudogene TRBV3-2) and TRBJ1-5; 7 positions agree with TRBD1. The length of the CDR3 is 16 residues. Looked up from germline, CDR1 is LGHDT and CDR2 is YNNKEL (reference sequence). V shed 1 base, J shed 2 bases, and the junction held 5 bases outside the gene matches.

The chain's CDR3 is CASSLVTGLAGVNEQYF. The DNA of the CDR3 is TGCGCCAGCAGCTTGGTCACAGGACTAGCGGGAGTAAATGAGCAGTACTTC. The chain links TRBV5-1 to TRBJ2-7, with 13 bases identical to TRBD2. CDR3 size: 17 residues. From germline, CDR1 is SGHRS and CDR2 YFSETQ. With 0 bases clipped from V and 7 bases from J, the junction kept 10 bases outside the gene matches.

The rearrangement links TRBV12-5 to TRBJ1-2, with D possibly TRBD1 on 5 matching bases. Germline V gives CDR1 LGHNT, CDR2 FRNRAP. Trimming cost V 0 bases and J 8 bases, with 10 bases left between them. The CDR3 covers 13 residues. The CDR3 nucleotides are TGTGCTAGTGGTTTGGTAGTGGGGCGCGGCTACACCTTC. This codes for CASGLVVGRGYTF.

The chain has TRBV27 and TRBJ1-1, with 7 positions matching TRBD1. The length of the CDR3 is 14 residues. Germline loops: CDR1 MNHEY, CDR2 SMNVEV (reference sequence). After removal of 3 bases from V and 2 bases from J, the junction contained 3 bases not matched to a gene. The CDR3 reads CASSFRQGNTEAFF. The CDR3 DNA reads TGTGCCAGCAGTTTCCGACAGGGTAACACTGAAGCTTTCTTT.

The chain employs TRBV10-1 and TRBJ2-3; D not certain. Germline CDR1 reads WNHNN; CDR2 reads SYGVQD (reference sequence). V lost 3 bases to trimming and J lost 7 bases, with 8 bases between them. This CDR3 comprises 12 residues. CDR3 amino acids: CASSEWPNTQYF. Written as DNA, the CDR3 is TGCGCCAGCAGTGAATGGCCAAATACGCAGTATTTT.

This clone has just one count. This sequence joins TRBV14 and TRBJ2-1, with 13 bases identical to TRBD2. Germline CDR1 SGHDN, CDR2 FVKESK. Trimming removed 2 bases from V and 6 bases from J; junction bases left unmatched: 7. This CDR3 region has 17 residues. CDR3 nucleotides: TGTGCCAGCAGCCAAAACCGACTAGCGGGGGGACGCAATGAGCAGTTCTTC. Translated: CASSQNRLAGGRNEQFF.

This chain uses TRBV7-2 with TRBJ2-5; D unclear. V lost 1 base and J lost 4, with 7 bases in between. The CDR3 runs to 13 residues. CDR1 is SGHTA and CDR2 is FQGNSA in the germline V gene. As DNA, the CDR3 is TGTGCCAGCAGCTTAGGCTACTTAGAGACCCAGTACTTC. It yields the protein CASSLGYLETQYF.

The chain employs TRBV7-2 and TRBJ1-2, with TRBD1 matching 8 bases. V shed 5 bases, J shed 7 bases, and the junction held 9 bases outside the gene matches. Germline lookup yields CDR1 SGHTA and CDR2 FQGNSA. CDR3 length: 14 amino acids. CDR3 coding DNA: TGTGCCAGCAGCCATAAAGGACAGGGAGGTGGCTACACCTTC. This encodes CASSHKGQGGGYTF.

The chain joins TRBV6-2 or TRBV6-3 to TRBJ1-2, with no clear D. Deletions cut 2 bases from V and 3 bases from J, with 7 bases between. The CDR3 covers 13 residues. Germline-derived CDR1 and CDR2 are MNHEY and SVGEGT. CDR3 sequence reads: CASSYLGDYGYTF. CDR3 nucleotide sequence: TGTGCCAGCAGTTACCTGGGTGACTATGGCTACACCTTC.

This chain joins TRBV10-3 and TRBJ2-1; 10 bases line up with TRBD1. CDR3 size: 15 residues. The V and J ends lost 4 bases and 3 bases, in that order; junction bases with no gene match: 3. Germline V gene sequence: CDR1 ENHRY, CDR2 SYGVKD. CDR3 in DNA: TGTGCCATCAGTGGGACAGGGGGAGGCTACAATGAGCAGTTCTTC. Residues: CAISGTGGGYNEQFF.

This clone was detected only once. The chain is built from TRBV28 and TRBJ1-6; 9 nucleotides line up with TRBD1. V was pared by 8 bases and J by 7 bases, with 6 bases of the junction left unmatched. Germline CDR1 MDHEN, CDR2 SYDVKM. This CDR3 is 14 amino acids long. The DNA for the CDR3 is TGTGCCAGCGGAACTGGACAGGGGAATTCACCCCTCCACTTT. Translated: CASGTGQGNSPLHF.